This T cell receptor (beta chain) was retrieved from a study of T cell responses to AZD1222 COVID-19 vaccine. Method: immunoSEQ multiplex PCR; TCRdb's copy keeps in-frame clones and lacks some. Of some 150,000 clones listed, roughly 90% are singletons. Unmatched junction bases numbered 6, after V lost 9 bases and J lost 6 bases. The CDR3 runs to 13 residues. This clone was counted a single time. This receptor was identified in an adult who received the AZD1222 COVID-19 vaccine. Specimen: peripheral blood, collected 28 days after the second AZD1222 dose. The chain employs TRBV12-3 or TRBV12-4 and TRBJ2-7, with TRBD1 identical over 12 bases. CDR3: CASEGQGAAEQYF. The DNA of the CDR3 is TGTGCCAGTGAGGGACAGGGGGCCGCCGAGCAGTACTTC.